This TCR beta chain appears in the sequencing data of a study of T cell responses to AZD1222 COVID-19 vaccine. Profiling relied on immunoSEQ multiplex PCR, and the TCRdb table lists in-frame clones only, not all of them. The sample has some 120,000 clones, about 93% seen once. Findings and limits, study-wide: It was only a handful of AZD1222 recipients who were seropositive at baseline. Reportedly, nearly half of unique spike TCRs recognized epitopes outside B.1.351/B.1.1.7 mutations. Increased Spike-specific TCR breadth and depth were observed after two AZD1222 doses.

This CDR3 spans 13 amino acids. Trimming at V came to 6 bases and at J to 4 bases, leaving 6 bases not matched to a gene. With respect to this clone: The antigen is not known.

The source was peripheral blood, collected on day 0 of AZD1222 vaccination. This chain joins TRBV12-3 or TRBV12-4 and TRBJ2-7; 7 bases align to TRBD1. The clonotype originates from an adult in good health. CDR3 bases: TGTGCCAGCAGCCCCGGACAGGTGTACGAGCAGTACTTC. It specifies CASSPGQVYEQYF.